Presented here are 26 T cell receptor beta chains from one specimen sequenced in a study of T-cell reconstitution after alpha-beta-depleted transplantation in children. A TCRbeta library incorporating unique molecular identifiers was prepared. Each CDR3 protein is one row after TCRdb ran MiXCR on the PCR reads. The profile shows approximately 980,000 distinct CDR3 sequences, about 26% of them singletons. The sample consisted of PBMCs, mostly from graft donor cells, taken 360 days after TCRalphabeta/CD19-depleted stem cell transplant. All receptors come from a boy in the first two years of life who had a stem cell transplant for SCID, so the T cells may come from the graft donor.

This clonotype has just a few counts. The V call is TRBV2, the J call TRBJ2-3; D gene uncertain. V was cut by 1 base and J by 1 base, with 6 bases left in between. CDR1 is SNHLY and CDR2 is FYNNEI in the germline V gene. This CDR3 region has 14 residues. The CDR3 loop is CASSEGSRTDTQYF. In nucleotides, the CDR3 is TGTGCCAGCAGTGAAGGGTCCCGCACAGATACGCAGTATTTT.

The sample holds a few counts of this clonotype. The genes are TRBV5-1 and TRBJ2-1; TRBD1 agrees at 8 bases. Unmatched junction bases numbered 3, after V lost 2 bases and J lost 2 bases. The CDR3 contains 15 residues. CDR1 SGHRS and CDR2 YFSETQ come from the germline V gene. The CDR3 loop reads CASSFNRGTYNEQFF. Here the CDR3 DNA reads TGCGCCAGCAGCTTCAACAGGGGGACCTACAATGAGCAGTTCTTC.

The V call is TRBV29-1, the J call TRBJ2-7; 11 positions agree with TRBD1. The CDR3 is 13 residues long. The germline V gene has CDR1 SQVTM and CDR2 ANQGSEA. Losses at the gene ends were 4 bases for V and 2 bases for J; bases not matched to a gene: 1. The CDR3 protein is CSVVDRGPYEQYF. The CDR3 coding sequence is TGCAGCGTTGTGGACAGGGGGCCCTACGAGCAGTACTTC.

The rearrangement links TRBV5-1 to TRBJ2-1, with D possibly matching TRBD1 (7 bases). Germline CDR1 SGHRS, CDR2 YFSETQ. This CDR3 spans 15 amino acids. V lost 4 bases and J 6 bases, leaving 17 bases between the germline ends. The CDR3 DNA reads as TGCGCCAGCAGCCGGGGACAGTCCGGGGGCAATGAGCAGTTCTTC. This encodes CASSRGQSGGNEQFF.

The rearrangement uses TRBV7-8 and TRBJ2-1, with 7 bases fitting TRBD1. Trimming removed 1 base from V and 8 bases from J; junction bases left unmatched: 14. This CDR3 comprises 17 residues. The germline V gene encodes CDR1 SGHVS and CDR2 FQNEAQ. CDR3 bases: TGTGCCAGCAGCTTAGGGGGGTGGGGACAGCGAAGCCATGAGCAGTTCTTC. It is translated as CASSLGGWGQRSHEQFF.

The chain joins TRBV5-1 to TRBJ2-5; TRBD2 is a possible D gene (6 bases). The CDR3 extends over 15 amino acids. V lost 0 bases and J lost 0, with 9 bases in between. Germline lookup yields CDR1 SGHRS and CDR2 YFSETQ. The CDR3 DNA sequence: TGCGCCAGCAGCTTGGGTTGGGGGGACCAAGAGACCCAGTACTTC. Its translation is CASSLGWGDQETQYF.

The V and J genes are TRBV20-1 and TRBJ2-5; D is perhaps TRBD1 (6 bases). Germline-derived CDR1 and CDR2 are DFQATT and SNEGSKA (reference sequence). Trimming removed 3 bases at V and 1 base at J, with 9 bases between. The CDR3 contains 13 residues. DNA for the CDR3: TGCAGTGCTAGGTTGACAGGCCAAGAGACCCAGTACTTC. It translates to CSARLTGQETQYF.

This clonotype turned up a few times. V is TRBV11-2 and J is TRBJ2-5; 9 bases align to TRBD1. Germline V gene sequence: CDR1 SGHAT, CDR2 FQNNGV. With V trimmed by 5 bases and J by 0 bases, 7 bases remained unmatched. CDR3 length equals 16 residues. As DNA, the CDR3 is TGTGCCAGCAGCCTGGGACAGGGCTGGGACCAAGAGACCCAGTACTTC. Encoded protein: CASSLGQGWDQETQYF.

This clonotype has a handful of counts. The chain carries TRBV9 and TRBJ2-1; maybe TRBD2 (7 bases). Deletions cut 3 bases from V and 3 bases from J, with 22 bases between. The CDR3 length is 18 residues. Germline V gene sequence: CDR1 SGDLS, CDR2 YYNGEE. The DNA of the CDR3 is TGTGCCAGCAGCGCCAGGGGTGAGGGATTAGCGGGCTACAATGAGCAGTTCTTC. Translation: CASSARGEGLAGYNEQFF.

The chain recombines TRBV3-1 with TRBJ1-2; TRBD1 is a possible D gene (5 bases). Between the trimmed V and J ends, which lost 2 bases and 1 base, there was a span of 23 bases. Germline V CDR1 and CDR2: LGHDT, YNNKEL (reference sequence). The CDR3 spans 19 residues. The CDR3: CASSQREWAAVGGNYGYTF. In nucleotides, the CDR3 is TGTGCCAGCAGCCAACGGGAATGGGCAGCCGTCGGGGGTAACTATGGCTACACCTTC.

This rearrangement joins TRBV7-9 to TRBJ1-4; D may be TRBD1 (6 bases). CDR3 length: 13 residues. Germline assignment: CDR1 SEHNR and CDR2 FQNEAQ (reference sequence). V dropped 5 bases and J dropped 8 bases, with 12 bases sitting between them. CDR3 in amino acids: CASSKRGGEKLFF. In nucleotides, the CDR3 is TGTGCCAGCAGCAAAAGAGGGGGGGAAAAACTGTTTTTT. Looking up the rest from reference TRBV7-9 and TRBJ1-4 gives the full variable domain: DTGVSQNPRHKITKRGQNVTFRCDPISEHNRLYWYRQTLGQGPEFLTYFQNEAQLEKSRLLSDRFSAERPKGSFSTLEIQRTEQGDSAMYLCASSKRGGEKLFFGSGTQLSVL.

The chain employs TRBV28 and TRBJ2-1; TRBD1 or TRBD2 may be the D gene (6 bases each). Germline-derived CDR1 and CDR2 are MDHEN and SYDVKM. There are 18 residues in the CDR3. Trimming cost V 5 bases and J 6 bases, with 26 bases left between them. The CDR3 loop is CASSRGIHREWRGNEQFF. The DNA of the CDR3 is TGTGCCAGCAGTAGAGGAATCCACAGGGAATGGAGGGGCAATGAGCAGTTCTTC. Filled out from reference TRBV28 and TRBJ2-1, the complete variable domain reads DVKVTQSSRYLVKRTGEKVFLECVQDMDHENMFWYRQDPGLGLRLIYFSYDVKMKEKGDIPEGYSVSREKKERFSLILESASTNQTSMYLCASSRGIHREWRGNEQFFGPGTRLTVL.

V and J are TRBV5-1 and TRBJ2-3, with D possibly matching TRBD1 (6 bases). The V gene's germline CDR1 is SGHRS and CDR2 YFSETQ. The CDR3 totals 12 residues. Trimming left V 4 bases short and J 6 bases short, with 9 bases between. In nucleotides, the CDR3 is TGCGCCAGCAGCCGACAGGACGATACGCAGTATTTT. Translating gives CASSRQDDTQYF.

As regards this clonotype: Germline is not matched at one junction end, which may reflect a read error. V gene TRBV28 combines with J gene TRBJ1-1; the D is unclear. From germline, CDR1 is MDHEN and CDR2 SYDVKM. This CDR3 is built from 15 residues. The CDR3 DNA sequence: TGTGCCAGCAGCTTATCGTTCCGGGGGAACACTGAAGCTTTCTTT. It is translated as CASSLSFRGNTEAFF.

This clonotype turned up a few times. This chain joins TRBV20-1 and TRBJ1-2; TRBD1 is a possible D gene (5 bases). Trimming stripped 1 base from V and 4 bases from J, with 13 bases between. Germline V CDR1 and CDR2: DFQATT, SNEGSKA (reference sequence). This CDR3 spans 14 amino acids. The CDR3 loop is CSARAHRRGYGYTF. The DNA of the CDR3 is TGCAGTGCTAGAGCCCACAGGCGGGGCTATGGCTACACCTTC.

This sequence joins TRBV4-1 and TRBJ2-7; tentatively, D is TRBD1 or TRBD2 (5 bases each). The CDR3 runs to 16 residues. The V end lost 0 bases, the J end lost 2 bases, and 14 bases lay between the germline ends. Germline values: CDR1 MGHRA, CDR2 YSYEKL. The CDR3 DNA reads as TGCGCCAGCAGCCAAGATGCTGGGGACGGCACCTACGAGCAGTACTTC. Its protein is CASSQDAGDGTYEQYF.

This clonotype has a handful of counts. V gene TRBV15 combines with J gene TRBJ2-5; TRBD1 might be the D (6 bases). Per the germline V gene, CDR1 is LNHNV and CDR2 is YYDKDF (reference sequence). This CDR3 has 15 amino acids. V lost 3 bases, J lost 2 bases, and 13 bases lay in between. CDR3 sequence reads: CATSRYRAPQETQYF. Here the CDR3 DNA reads TGTGCCACCAGCAGGTACAGGGCTCCTCAAGAGACCCAGTACTTC.

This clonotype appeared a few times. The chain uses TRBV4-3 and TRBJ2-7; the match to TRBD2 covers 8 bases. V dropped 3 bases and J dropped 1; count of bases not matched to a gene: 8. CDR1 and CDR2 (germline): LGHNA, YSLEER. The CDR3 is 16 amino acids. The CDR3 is CASSHDLGGDSYEQYF. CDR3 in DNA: TGCGCCAGCAGCCATGACCTCGGGGGGGATTCCTACGAGCAGTACTTC.

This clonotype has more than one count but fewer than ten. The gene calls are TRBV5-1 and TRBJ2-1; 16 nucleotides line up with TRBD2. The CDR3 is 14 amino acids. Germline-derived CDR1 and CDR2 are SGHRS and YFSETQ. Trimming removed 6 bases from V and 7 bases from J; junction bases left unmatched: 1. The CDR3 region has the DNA TGCGCCAGCAAGGGACTAGCGGGGGGGAATGAGCAGTTCTTC. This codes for CASKGLAGGNEQFF.

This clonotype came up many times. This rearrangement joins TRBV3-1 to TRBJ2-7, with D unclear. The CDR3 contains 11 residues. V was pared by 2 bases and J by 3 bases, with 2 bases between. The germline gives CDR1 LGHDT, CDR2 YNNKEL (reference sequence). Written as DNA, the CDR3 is TGTGCCAGCAGCCAAAACTACGAGCAGTACTTC. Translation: CASSQNYEQYF.

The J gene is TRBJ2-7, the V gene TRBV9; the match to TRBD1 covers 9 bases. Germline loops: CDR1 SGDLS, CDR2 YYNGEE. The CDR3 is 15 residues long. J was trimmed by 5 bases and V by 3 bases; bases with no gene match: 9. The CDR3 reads CASSAFGTGRDEQYF. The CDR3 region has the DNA TGTGCCAGCAGCGCCTTCGGGACAGGGCGAGACGAGCAGTACTTC.

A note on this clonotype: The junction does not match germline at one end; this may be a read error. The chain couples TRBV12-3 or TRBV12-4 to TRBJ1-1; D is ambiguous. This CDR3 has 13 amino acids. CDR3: CASSSGFYTGAFF. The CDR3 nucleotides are TGTGCCAGCAGTTCGGGGTTTTACACTGGAGCTTTCTTT.

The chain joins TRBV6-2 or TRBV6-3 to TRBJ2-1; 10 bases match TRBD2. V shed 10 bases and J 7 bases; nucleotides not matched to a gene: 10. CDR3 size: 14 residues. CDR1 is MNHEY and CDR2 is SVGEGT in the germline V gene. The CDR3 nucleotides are TGTGCCACTAAAGCGGGGGGGTCGTATAATGAGCAGTTCTTC. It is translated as CATKAGGSYNEQFF.

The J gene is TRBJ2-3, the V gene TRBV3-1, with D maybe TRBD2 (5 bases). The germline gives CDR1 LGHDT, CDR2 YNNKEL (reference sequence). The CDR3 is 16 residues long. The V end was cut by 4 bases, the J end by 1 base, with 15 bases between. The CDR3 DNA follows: TGTGCCAGCAGCCCCCGACTAAAGGAGGGCACAGATACGCAGTATTTT. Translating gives CASSPRLKEGTDTQYF.

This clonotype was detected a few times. CDR3 DNA sequence: TGTGCCAGCAGCTTGTACAGGGGGGCGAACACTGAAGCTTTCTTT. This encodes CASSLYRGANTEAFF. J is TRBJ1-1 and V is TRBV5-5, with 8 bases identical to TRBD1. The CDR3 length is 15 residues. V dropped 1 base and J dropped 1; count of bases not matched to a gene: 3. Germline V lookup: CDR1 SGHKS, CDR2 YYEKEE (reference sequence).

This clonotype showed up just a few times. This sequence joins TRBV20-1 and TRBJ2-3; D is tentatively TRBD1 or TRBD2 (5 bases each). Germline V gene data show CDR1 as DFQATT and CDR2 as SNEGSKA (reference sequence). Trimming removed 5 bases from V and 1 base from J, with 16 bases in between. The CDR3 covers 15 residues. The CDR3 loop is CSAGGPRSGTDTQYF. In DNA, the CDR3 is TGCAGTGCTGGGGGACCGCGGTCCGGCACAGATACGCAGTATTTT.